This TCR beta chain originates from a study of shared clonotypes between healthy human individuals. For the study at large: Each donor contributed plates that comprised three CD4 naive, three CD4 memory, two CD8 naive and one CD8 memory.

With regard to this clone: The antigen is unknown.

Over several immunoSEQ plates, each subset's genomic DNA was distributed in even portions. Generated by immunoSEQ multiplex PCR, the TCRdb table keeps only in-frame clones and is missing some. In the table there are roughly 2.6 million clones, just over 90% of which are singletons. The J segment lost 7 bases and the V segment lost 2 bases, leaving 6 bases of the junction unmatched. Per germline, CDR1 SGDLS and CDR2 YYNGEE. This CDR3 has 14 residues. Study outcomes and limitations: Naive CD4 clonotype sharing across a few donors was approximately 5%. The researchers took only blood, and tissue repertoires probably look different.

This TCR came from a man in his late teens or twenties in good health. The sample comprised naive CD4+ T cells sorted from blood. Subset described: CD45RA+ positively selected. The chain couples TRBV9 to TRBJ1-5; 7 nucleotides match TRBD1. Here the CDR3 DNA reads TGTGCCAGCAGCGTTCAGGGGGGATTCCAGCCCCAGCATTTT. This encodes CASSVQGGFQPQHF.